The source of this T cell receptor beta chain is a study of T cells in Graves' hyperthyroidism and ophthalmopathy. The CDR3 is 15 amino acids. V lost 5 bases and J lost 4; bases outside the gene matches: 7. Germline V gene sequence: CDR1 SGDLS, CDR2 YYNGEE. RNA transcripts provided the source from which TCR beta CDR3 regions were amplified. HTBI primers were employed in a first-round RT-PCR of the TCR CDR3. TCRdb independently ran MiXCR on the multiplex PCR reads; one entry per CDR3 protein. The profile shows approximately 870,000 distinct CDR3 sequences, roughly 40% of them singletons. The specimen sequenced was blood. The chain joins TRBV9 to TRBJ2-7; TRBD2 aligns across 12 bases. The TCR was taken from a man younger than 30 with Graves' hyperthyroidism. DNA for the CDR3: TGTGCCAGCAGTACCCGACTAGCGGGAGAATACGAGCAGTACTTC. It is translated as CASSTRLAGEYEQYF.